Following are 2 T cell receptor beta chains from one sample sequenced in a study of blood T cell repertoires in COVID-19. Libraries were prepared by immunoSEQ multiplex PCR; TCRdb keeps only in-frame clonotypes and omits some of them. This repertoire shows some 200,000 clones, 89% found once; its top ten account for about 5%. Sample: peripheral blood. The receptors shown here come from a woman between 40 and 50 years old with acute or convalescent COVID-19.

This chain's CDR3 is CSANTGTNYGYTF. The CDR3 DNA reads as TGCAGCGCAAATACAGGGACCAACTATGGCTACACCTTC. The chain couples TRBV29-1 to TRBJ1-2; perhaps TRBD1 as D (6 bases). The CDR3 extends over 13 amino acids. The germline V gene has CDR1 SQVTM and CDR2 ANQGSEA. Trimming shortened V by 7 bases and J by 2 bases, and 14 bases separated the two germline ends.

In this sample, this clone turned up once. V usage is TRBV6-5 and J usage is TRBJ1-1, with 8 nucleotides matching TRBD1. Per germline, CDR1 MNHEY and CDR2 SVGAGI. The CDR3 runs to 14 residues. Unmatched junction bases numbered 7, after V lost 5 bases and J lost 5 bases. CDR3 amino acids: CASSKDRVGTEAFF. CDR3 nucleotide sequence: TGTGCCAGCAGTAAGGACAGGGTGGGGACTGAAGCTTTCTTT.